This note documents a single T cell receptor beta chain sequence. Participants reported their clinical history, and cohort assignment relied on those reports. Authors' processing steps: Reference gene primer amplification gave estimated nucleated cell counts. Produced via immunoSEQ multiplex PCR; TCRdb's table is partial and in-frame only. The V and J calls and clone size were taken over from that table, and D and trimming were inferred from the DNA. The data contain 130,000 or so clones, about four fifths of them singletons. The data were obtained in a study of blood T cell repertoires in COVID-19. At the level of the study: Sample material is recorded as cDNA or gDNA derived from T cells, B-cell-depleted T cells, or PBMCs.

With 8 bases clipped from V and 0 bases from J, the junction kept 8 bases outside the gene matches. Germline CDR1 and CDR2: MDHEN and SYDVKM. The CDR3 sequence is 15 residues long. This rearrangement joins TRBV28 to TRBJ2-3, with 7 bases aligning to TRBD2. This receptor was identified in a middle-aged man who had recovered from COVID-19. Material: PBMCs or T cells enriched from blood (not recorded which). The CDR3 DNA follows: TGTGCCAGCCCAAAGAGCGGGGCTAGCACAGATACGCAGTATTTT. Residues: CASPKSGASTDTQYF.